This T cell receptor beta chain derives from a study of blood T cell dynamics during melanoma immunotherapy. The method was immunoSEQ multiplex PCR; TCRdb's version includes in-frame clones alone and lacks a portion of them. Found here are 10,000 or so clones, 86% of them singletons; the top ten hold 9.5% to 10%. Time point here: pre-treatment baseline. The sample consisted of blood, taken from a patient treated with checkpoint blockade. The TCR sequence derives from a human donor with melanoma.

The CDR3 region has the DNA TGTGCCAGCTCACCAGACAGGCCAACTAATGAAAAACTGTTTTTT. Encoded protein: CASSPDRPTNEKLFF. The chain couples TRBV18 to TRBJ1-4; D is perhaps TRBD1 (6 bases). Germline V gene sequence: CDR1 KGHSH, CDR2 LQKENI. The ends were cut back, 2 bases at V and 0 bases at J, with 7 bases in the middle. The CDR3 extends over 15 amino acids.